This passage covers 9 T cell receptor beta chains from one sample sequenced in a study of blood T cells in healthy people across ages. The second PCR ran about 6 to 11 cycles with a sample-barcoded 5' primer and J-beta primers. MiXCR, applied by TCRdb to the 5' RACE reads, yields one record per CDR3 protein. The sample holds roughly 1,300,000 distinct CDR3 sequences, roughly 59% seen once. Material: blood. The receptors shown here come from a man in his late teens or twenties in good health.

Remarks on this clonotype: A junction end diverges from the germline sequence, so it may reflect a read error. J is TRBJ1-1 and V is TRBV4-1; D may be TRBD1 (6 bases). This CDR3 is built from 14 residues. Germline values: CDR1 MGHRA, CDR2 YSYEKL. The CDR3 sequence is CASNQRDTNTEAFF. The CDR3 DNA reads TGCGCCAGCAACCAACGGGACACGAACACTGAAGCTTTCTTT.

This sequence joins TRBV7-2 and TRBJ2-5; D is perhaps TRBD1 (5 bases). Germline lookup yields CDR1 SGHTA and CDR2 FQGNSA. V lost 5 bases and J lost 5, with 21 bases in between. There are 16 residues in the CDR3. CDR3 protein: CASSHQIQADRETQYF. CDR3 DNA: TGTGCCAGCAGCCACCAGATACAGGCAGATCGCGAGACCCAGTACTTC.

The table lists this clonotype with a few counts. The V and J genes are TRBV3-1 and TRBJ2-7; D is possibly TRBD1 (6 bases). V was pared by 5 bases and J by 2 bases, with 13 bases between. The CDR3 is 14 amino acids. Per germline, CDR1 LGHDT and CDR2 YNNKEL (reference sequence). This chain's CDR3 is CASSTTGNPYEQYF. Written as DNA, the CDR3 is TGTGCCAGCAGCACGACAGGAAATCCCTACGAGCAGTACTTC.

The V and J genes are TRBV24-1 and TRBJ2-1; tentative D call: TRBD1 (6 bases). Germline V lookup: CDR1 KGHDR, CDR2 SFDVKD. This CDR3 has 11 amino acids. V was pared by 3 bases and J by 14 bases, with 10 bases between. The DNA of the CDR3 is TGTGCCACCAGTGATCGTTACAGGGAGTTCTTC. Its translation is CATSDRYREFF.

J is TRBJ2-5 and V is TRBV9; TRBD1 aligns across 7 bases. In germline, CDR1 is SGDLS, CDR2 YYNGEE. CDR3 length: 14 residues. J lost 11 bases, V lost 4 bases, and 14 bases had no gene match. The chain's CDR3 is CASSPGQRVYGQYF. In nucleotides, the CDR3 is TGTGCCAGCAGCCCGGGACAGCGAGTTTACGGGCAGTACTTC.

This chain joins TRBV29-1 and TRBJ2-3; no firm D call. CDR3 length equals 12 residues. The germline V and J ends were trimmed by 7 bases and 0 bases, with 8 bases remaining between them. Germline CDR1 SQVTM, CDR2 ANQGSEA. The CDR3 nucleotides are TGCAGCGGTAGCCCTAGCACAGATACGCAGTATTTT. It is translated as CSGSPSTDTQYF.

The chain recombines TRBV29-1 with TRBJ2-3, with 8 bases that match TRBD1. Per the germline V gene, CDR1 is SQVTM and CDR2 is ANQGSEA. This CDR3 region has 15 residues. J gave up 1 base and V 7 bases, and 10 bases lay outside the gene matches. The CDR3 nucleotides read TGCAGCGGGGAGACAGGGGACGGGGGCACAGATACGCAGTATTTT. This translates into CSGETGDGGTDTQYF.

The rearrangement links TRBV7-2 to TRBJ2-7; 10 nucleotides line up with TRBD2. Germline V CDR1 and CDR2: SGHTA, FQGNSA. There are 15 residues in the CDR3. Losses at the gene ends were 6 bases for V and 7 bases for J; bases not matched to a gene: 12. The CDR3 DNA is TGTGCCAGCAGTAAGAGCGGGGGGGTATTAAATGAGCAGTACTTC. Encoded protein: CASSKSGGVLNEQYF.

This clonotype appeared a few times. This chain joins TRBV11-2 and TRBJ2-7, with 7 bases matching TRBD1. CDR1 is SGHAT and CDR2 is FQNNGV in the germline V gene. V trimming: 0 bases; J trimming: 4 bases; junction bases outside the gene matches: 6. This CDR3 is built from 15 residues. The CDR3 sequence: CASSLETGQGYEQYF. The CDR3 nucleotides read TGTGCCAGCAGCTTAGAGACAGGGCAGGGTTACGAGCAGTACTTC.